This TCR beta chain was sequenced in a study of blood T cell repertoires in COVID-19. Study-wide context: There were acute and convalescent COVID-19 samples, and they came from the United States, Italy and Spain. Sources were T cells, B-cell-depleted T cells, or PBMCs; the material itself was cDNA or gDNA.

V lost 0 bases, J lost 3 bases, and 1 base stayed unmatched. The CDR3 has 14 residues. Germline CDR1 PRHDT, CDR2 FYEKMQ (reference sequence). Per the original methods: Scientists estimated how many nucleated cells there were by amplifying reference gene primers. Assay: immunoSEQ multiplex PCR; the TCRdb copy retains only in-frame clones and omits some. V, J and clone size were drawn from that table, and D and trimming were deduced from the DNA. The sample shows roughly 230,000 clones, 85% to 95% of them seen only once. The sequencing sample was made of peripheral blood. This receptor was taken from a man aged 25 to 40 with COVID-19, enrolled during active disease. The chain links TRBV13 to TRBJ2-5, with 7 bases aligning to TRBD2. CDR3: CASSLGGGEETQYF. CDR3 bases: TGTGCCAGCAGCTTAGGGGGAGGGGAAGAGACCCAGTACTTC.